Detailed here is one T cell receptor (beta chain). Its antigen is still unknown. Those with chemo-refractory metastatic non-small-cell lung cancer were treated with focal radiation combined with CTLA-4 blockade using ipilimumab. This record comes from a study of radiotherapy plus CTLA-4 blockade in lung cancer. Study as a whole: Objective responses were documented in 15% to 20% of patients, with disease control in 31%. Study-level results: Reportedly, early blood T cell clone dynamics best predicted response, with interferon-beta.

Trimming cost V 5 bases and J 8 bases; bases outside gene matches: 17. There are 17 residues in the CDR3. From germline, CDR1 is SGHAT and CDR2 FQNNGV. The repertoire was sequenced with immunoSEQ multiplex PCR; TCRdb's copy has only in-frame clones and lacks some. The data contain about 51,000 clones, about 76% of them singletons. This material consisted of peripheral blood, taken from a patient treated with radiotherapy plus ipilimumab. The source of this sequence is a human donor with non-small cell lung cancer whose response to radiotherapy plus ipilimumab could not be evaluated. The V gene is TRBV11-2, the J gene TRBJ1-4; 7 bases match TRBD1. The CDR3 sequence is CASSPGTATLLYEKLFF. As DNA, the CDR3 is TGTGCCAGCAGCCCCGGGACAGCAACTCTCCTCTACGAAAAACTGTTTTTT.